This TCR beta chain appears in the sequencing data of a study of blood T cell repertoires in COVID-19. In the study overall: Some COVID-19 samples were acute and others convalescent; all came from the United States, Italy and Spain. Nucleic acid was either cDNA or gDNA, and it came from T cells, B-cell-depleted T cells, or PBMCs.

The CDR3 consists of 15 residues. Germline-derived CDR1 and CDR2 are GTSNPN and SVGIG (reference sequence). Deletions cut 0 bases from V and 0 bases from J, with 8 bases between. The data were produced by immunoSEQ multiplex PCR, yet TCRdb's version contains in-frame clones alone and is incomplete. The table records roughly 30,000 clones, more than 85% of them present only once. The sample consisted of peripheral blood. V gene TRBV30 combines with J gene TRBJ1-4; D possibly corresponds to TRBD1 (6 bases). This clonotype was sampled from a human donor in a cohort sampled during active COVID-19. The CDR3 region is CAWSVYRATNEKLFF. CDR3 sequence (DNA): TGTGCCTGGAGTGTATACAGGGCAACTAATGAAAAACTGTTTTTT.